This T cell receptor beta chain was sequenced in a study of shared clonotypes between healthy human individuals. On the study more broadly: Samples came from a couple of female and three male donors aged 18 to 49. Study-level points and caveats: On the whole, naive subsets had larger estimated richness than memory subsets had.

With regard to this clone: Antigen specificity is unknown.

The CDR3 extends over 14 amino acids. CDR1 and CDR2 (germline): SNHLY, FYNNEI. The V end lost 5 bases, the J end lost 4 bases, and 9 bases lay between the germline ends. TCRdb keeps only in-frame clones here, not all; method: immunoSEQ multiplex PCR. Of more than 1 million clones in the sample, 78% were seen once. The chain uses TRBV2 and TRBJ2-6; D remains ambiguous. Sequenced input: memory CD4+ T cells from PBMCs. This sample's subset: CD45RA-negative fraction. The clonotype comes from a man between 18 and 35 years old in good health. Some clones in this sample may be carry-over from other donors' samples. CDR3 sequence reads: CASSWVPGANVLTF. The DNA for the CDR3 is TGTGCCAGCAGTTGGGTGCCCGGGGCCAACGTCCTGACTTTC.